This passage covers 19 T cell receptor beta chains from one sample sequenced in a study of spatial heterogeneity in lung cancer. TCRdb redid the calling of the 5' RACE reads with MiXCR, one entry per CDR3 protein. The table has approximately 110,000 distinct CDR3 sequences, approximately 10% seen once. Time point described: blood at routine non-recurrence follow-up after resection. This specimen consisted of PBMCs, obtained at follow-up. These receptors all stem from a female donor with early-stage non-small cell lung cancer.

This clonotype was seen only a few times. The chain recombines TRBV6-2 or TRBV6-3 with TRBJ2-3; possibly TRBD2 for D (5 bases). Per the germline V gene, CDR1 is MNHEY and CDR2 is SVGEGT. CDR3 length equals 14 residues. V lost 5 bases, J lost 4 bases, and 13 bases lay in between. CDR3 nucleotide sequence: TGTGCCAGCAGTAGGCCCCCGAGGGCAGATACGCAGTATTTT. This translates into CASSRPPRADTQYF.

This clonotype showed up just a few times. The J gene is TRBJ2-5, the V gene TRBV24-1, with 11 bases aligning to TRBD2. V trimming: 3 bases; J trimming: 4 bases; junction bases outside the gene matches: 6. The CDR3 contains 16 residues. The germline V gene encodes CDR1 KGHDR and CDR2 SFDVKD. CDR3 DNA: TGTGCCACCAGTGATGCGACACTAGCGGGAGTAGAGACCCAGTACTTC. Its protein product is CATSDATLAGVETQYF.

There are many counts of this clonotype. The DNA of the CDR3 is TGTGCCAGCAGCTTAACAACCTCACCCCTCCACTTT. Residues: CASSLTTSPLHF. V gene TRBV7-8 combines with J gene TRBJ1-6; D remains unclear. Trimming cost V 2 bases and J 10 bases, with 6 bases left between them. Germline CDR1 is SGHVS and CDR2 is FQNEAQ. The CDR3 spans 12 residues.

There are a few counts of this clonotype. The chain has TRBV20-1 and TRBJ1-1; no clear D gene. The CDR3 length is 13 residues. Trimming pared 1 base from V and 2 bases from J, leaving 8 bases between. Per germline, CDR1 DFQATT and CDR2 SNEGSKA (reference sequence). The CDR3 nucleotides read TGCAGTGCTAGAGCTGGGGTAAACACTGAAGCTTTCTTT. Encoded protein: CSARAGVNTEAFF.

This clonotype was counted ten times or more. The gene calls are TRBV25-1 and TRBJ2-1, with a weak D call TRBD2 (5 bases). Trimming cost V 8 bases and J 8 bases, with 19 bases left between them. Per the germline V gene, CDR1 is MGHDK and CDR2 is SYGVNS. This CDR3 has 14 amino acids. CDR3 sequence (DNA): TGTGCCAGCGGGAGAAACGGAGACGTCGATGAGCAGTTCTTC. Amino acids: CASGRNGDVDEQFF.

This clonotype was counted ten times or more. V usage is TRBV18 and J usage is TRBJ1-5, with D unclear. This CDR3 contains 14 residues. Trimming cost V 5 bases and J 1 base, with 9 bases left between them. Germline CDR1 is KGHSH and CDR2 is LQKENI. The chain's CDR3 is CASSARVSNQPQHF. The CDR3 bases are TGTGCCAGCTCAGCGAGGGTCAGCAATCAGCCCCAGCATTTT.

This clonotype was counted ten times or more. CDR3 sequence reads: CASSAARYEQYF. The CDR3 nucleotides are TGTGCCAGCAGTGCCGCTCGCTACGAGCAGTACTTC. The rearrangement uses TRBV28 and TRBJ2-7, with D unresolved. V lost 5 bases, J lost 3 bases, and 8 bases lay in between. Germline-derived CDR1 and CDR2 are MDHEN and SYDVKM. The CDR3 runs 12 residues.

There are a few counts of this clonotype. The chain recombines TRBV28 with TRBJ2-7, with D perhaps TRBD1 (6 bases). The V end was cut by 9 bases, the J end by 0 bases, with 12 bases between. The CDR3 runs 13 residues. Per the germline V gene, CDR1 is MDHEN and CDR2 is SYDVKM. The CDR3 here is CASLDSSSYEQYF. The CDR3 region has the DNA TGTGCCAGTTTGGACAGCAGCTCCTACGAGCAGTACTTC.

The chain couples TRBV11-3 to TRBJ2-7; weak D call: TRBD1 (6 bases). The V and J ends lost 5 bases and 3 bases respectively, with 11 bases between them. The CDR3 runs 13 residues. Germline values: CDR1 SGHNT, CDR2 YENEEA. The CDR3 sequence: CASSTGQHYEQYV. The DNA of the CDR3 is TGTGCCAGCAGCACGGGACAACACTACGAGCAGTACGTC.

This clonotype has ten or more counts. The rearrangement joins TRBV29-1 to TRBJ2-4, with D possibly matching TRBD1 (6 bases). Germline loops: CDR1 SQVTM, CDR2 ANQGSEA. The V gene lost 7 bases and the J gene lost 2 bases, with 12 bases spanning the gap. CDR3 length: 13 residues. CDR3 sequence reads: CSGRTATKNIQYF. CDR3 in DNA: TGCAGCGGACGGACAGCGACCAAAAACATTCAGTACTTC.

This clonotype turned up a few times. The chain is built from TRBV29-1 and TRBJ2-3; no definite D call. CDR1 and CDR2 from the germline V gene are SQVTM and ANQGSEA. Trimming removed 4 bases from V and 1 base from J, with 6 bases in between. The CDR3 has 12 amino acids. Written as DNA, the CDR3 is TGCAGCGTTGGGGTCGGCACAGATACGCAGTATTTT. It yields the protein CSVGVGTDTQYF.

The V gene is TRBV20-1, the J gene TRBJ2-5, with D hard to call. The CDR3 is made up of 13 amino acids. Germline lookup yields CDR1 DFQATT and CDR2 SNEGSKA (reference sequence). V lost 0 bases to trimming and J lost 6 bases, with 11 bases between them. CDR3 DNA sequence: TGCAGTGCTAGAGATAGCTCACCGCAGACCCAGTACTTC. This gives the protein CSARDSSPQTQYF.

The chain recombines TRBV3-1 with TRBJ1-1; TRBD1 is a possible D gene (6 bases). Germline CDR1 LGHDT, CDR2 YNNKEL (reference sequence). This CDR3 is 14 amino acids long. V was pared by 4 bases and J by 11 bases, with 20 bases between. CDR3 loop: CASSPKTGSAAAFF. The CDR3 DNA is TGTGCCAGCAGCCCTAAAACAGGGTCCGCGGCGGCTTTCTTT. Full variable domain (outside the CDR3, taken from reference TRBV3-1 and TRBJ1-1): DTAVSQTPKYLVTQMGNDKSIKCEQNLGHDTMYWYKQDSKKFLKIMFSYNNKELIINETVPNRFSPKSPDKAHLNLHINSLELGDSAVYFCASSPKTGSAAAFFGQGTRLTVV.

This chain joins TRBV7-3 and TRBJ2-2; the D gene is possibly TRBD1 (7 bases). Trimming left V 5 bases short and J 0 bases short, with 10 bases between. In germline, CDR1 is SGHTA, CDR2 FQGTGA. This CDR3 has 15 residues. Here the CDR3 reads CASSPGGTNTGELFF. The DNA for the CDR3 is TGTGCCAGCAGCCCAGGGGGGACGAACACCGGGGAGCTGTTTTTT.

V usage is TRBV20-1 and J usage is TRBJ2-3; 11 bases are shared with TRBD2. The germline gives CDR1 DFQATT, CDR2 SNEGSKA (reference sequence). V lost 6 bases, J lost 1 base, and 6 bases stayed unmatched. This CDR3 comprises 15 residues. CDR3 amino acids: CSAQLAGVGTDTQYF. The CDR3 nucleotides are TGCAGTGCACAACTAGCGGGAGTTGGCACAGATACGCAGTATTTT.

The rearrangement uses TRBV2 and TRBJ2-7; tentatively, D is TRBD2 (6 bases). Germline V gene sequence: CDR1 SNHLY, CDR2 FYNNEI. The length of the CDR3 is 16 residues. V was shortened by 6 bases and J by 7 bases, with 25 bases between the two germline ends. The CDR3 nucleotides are TGTGCCAGCAGAGACTACCCCGGGACTGGAACGGGGGAGCAGTACTTC. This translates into CASRDYPGTGTGEQYF.

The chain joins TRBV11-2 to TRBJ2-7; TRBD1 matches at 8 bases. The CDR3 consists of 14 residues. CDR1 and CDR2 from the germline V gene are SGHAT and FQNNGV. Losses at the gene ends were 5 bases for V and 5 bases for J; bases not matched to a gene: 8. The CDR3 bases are TGTGCCAGCAGCCTAAGACAGGGGCGGAACGAGCAGTACTTC. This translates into CASSLRQGRNEQYF.

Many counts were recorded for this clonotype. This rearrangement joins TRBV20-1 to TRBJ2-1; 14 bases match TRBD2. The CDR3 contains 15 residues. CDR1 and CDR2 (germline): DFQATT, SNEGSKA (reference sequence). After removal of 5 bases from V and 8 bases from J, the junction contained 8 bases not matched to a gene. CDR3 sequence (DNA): TGCAGTGCTGATACCGGGACTAGCGGGGGATATGAGCAGTTCTTC. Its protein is CSADTGTSGGYEQFF.

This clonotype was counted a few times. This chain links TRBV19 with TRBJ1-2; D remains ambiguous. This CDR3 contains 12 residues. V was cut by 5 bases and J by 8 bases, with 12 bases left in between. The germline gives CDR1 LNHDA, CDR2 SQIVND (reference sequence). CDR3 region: CASSPENWGYTF. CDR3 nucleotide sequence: TGTGCCAGTAGTCCCGAAAATTGGGGCTACACCTTC. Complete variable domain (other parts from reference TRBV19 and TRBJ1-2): DGGITQSPKYLFRKEGQNVTLSCEQNLNHDAMYWYRQDPGQGLRLIYYSQIVNDFQKGDIAEGYSVSREKKESFPLTVTSAQKNPTAFYLCASSPENWGYTFGSGTRLTVV.